The clone carrying this TCR beta chain was recorded a few times. Antigen unknown. V lost 6 bases, J lost 3 bases, and 8 bases stayed unmatched. The CDR3 has 15 residues. This entry comes from a study of T cell repertoires in cytomegalovirus infection. MiXCR was run by TCRdb on the reads, yielding one entry per CDR3 protein. The profile shows approximately 730,000 distinct CDR3 sequences, roughly 30% of them singletons. This TCR was recovered from a human donor in good health (CMV status not recorded). Some clones in this sample may be carry-over from other donors' samples. Sample: cultured PBMCs, taken from culture after CMV antigen stimulation. The chain carries TRBV12-3 or TRBV12-4 and TRBJ2-1; 7 bases map to TRBD1. CDR3 sequence (DNA): TGTGCCAGCAGACCTCCGGGACAGCGCTACAATGAGCAGTTCTTC. This gives the protein CASRPPGQRYNEQFF.